This T cell receptor (beta chain) was captured in a study of cytomegalovirus exposure and HLA in healthy donors (TCRdb year 2017). Turning to the overall study: In an earlier analysis of roughly 500 of the donors, around 300 Gb of sequence data and 117 million unique TCR beta sequences from about 190 million T cells were reported. Roughly 300 gigabases of sequencing data and tens of millions of unique TCR sequences made up an early release that covered over 550 HLA-typed donors. Of the 300 to 400 genotyped donors, roughly 80% fell in the genetic ancestry cluster associated with self-reported Caucasian donors. The aim of the study was to test whether cataloging public T cell receptors could identify signatures of past pathogen exposure. The T cell repertoires of several hundred subjects were profiled by immunosequencing and related to cytomegalovirus serostatus. A separate validation cohort of roughly 120 different subjects was used in addition to the 666-subject first cohort. To predict cytomegalovirus infection status, the study combined high-throughput TCR immunosequencing, statistical association of individual TCRs with disease status, and machine learning. A later analysis re-examined previously published TCR beta repertoires from more than 600 donors and added high-resolution HLA genotyping to investigate patterns of TCR occurrence. In the later analysis, no new phenotypic data were used to find candidate immune exposures; instead, reliance was placed on TCR beta sequences and their occurrence across donors. An earlier analysis of around 640 of the donors used high-throughput TCR beta sequencing to judge whether each TCR beta V gene segment behaved as functional or pseudogenic. Alongside the repertoire data, information on donor age, sex, ethnicity and CMV serostatus was compiled. In a later genetic analysis, genome-wide SNP genotypes for about 55% of the 666 donors were used, and that subset was treated as a discovery cohort. All discovery cohort repertoires had been generated using a single sequencing platform. HLA typing included class I and class II loci at four-digit resolution. Typing coverage differed by locus: A, B, C, DRB1 and DQB1 were typed in roughly 629-630 donors, DQA1 in about 560, DPA1 in around 600, and DPB1 in about 450. About five DR-DQ haplotypes were handled as single units for association and clustering because linkage in the cohort was strong. Among some 400 genotyped donors of the cohort, an average of around 240,000 unique TCR beta nucleotide sequences were sequenced per donor, about a sixth of them non-productive.

Per the germline V gene (reference sequence), SEHNR is the CDR1 and FQNEAQ is the CDR2. The cysteine opens and the phenylalanine closes a CDR3 of 13 amino acids. Only CDR3 DNA is held: 39 bases, read in frame from base 1. Trimming at the junction amounts to 5 bases on V and 4 bases on J, and the germline ends lie 12 bases apart. As regards this clone: It has no known antigen specificity. The sample holds no much larger clone one base away, and base qualities are not on file.

The cohort comprised 710 or so healthy bone marrow donors. All cohort members were sampled while nominally healthy, although unrecorded immune exposures were likely present. The donor tested CMV seronegative and was one of the 352 seronegative cohort members. A peripheral blood sample was collected from each donor, and TCR beta sequencing was performed on peripheral blood mononuclear cells. Genomic DNA was extracted from the blood cell samples with the Qiagen DNeasy Blood Extraction Kit. The investigation overall reported the following: CMV serostatus was the only immune exposure information available for the cohort. Linkage disequilibrium might explain the correlated functional status among segregating V segments, but an unknown experimental factor could not be excluded. In a later analysis, several top co-occurrence clusters were reported to appear linked to parvovirus B19, influenza, CMV and Epstein-Barr virus. Only TCR beta chains were sequenced in this cohort, and the absence of alpha or paired-chain data limited detectable features. Most TCR sequences were observed very rarely across donors, whereas some public TCRs were present in many individuals. A cluster of highly shared sequence variants was judged likely to represent a technical artifact of the sequencing pipeline. A few of the identified cytomegalovirus-associated TCR beta chains were confirmed in vitro to be specific for cytomegalovirus antigens. A later analysis found that HLA-associated TCR beta chains were more clonally expanded and had lower generation probabilities than equally common non-associated chains. The authors suggested that the approach could potentially be extended to other disease states and immunological phenotypes. Cytomegalovirus status was reported to be diagnosed by the classifier with high specificity and sensitivity in both the original and validation cohorts. When HLA alleles, especially DR and DQ, strongly co-occurred, attributing TCR associations to individual alleles was difficult. The 87-base-pair reads could not distinguish some IMGT-functional V segments, including TRBV6-2 and TRBV6-3, so those segments were excluded. Most CMV-associated TCR beta chains appeared to be HLA-restricted in a later analysis, and the HLA associations seemed to be driven largely by CMV exposure. Broadly in line with IMGT annotations, most TCR beta V segments showed up in productive rearrangements about 87% or about 30% of the time in an earlier analysis of 450 to 600 of the donors. Because HLA typing was missing for some donors at each locus, association tests included only the typed subset. A further reported finding was that TCR beta sequences accurately predicted the HLA-A and HLA-B alleles for most subjects in the first cohort. V-gene and J-gene trimming of TCR beta chains was associated with a missense DCLRE1C variant in a later genetic analysis, and the association was replicated in an independent cohort. The study listed 170 or so TCR beta chains as associated with cytomegalovirus. In a later genetic analysis, fewer N-insertions in productive TCRs were reported among donors in an Asian-associated ancestry cluster than the roughly 700-donor mean. Roughly uniform sequencing depth across donors was assumed in presence/absence analyses, although this assumption may not hold. In a later analysis, some 17,000 TCR beta sequences were associated with specific HLA alleles at a false discovery rate of 0.05. Because counts were too low, some 17 rarely observed V segments, including chromosome 9 orphons, were excluded from the earlier analysis of 587 of the donors. In a later analysis, TCR association rates were found to vary across HLA loci, with the most associated TCRs seen for DRB1 alleles and the fewest for HLA-C alleles.

The library was produced with the immunoSEQ multiplex PCR assay. A mixture of 60 forward primers for TCR Vbeta segments and 13 reverse primers for TCR Jbeta segments was used in the multiplex PCR. The CDR3 region of rearranged TCR beta genes was amplified from genomic DNA with a multiplex PCR assay. The Illumina HiSeq System was used to sequence the amplified TCR beta libraries as 87-base-pair reads. Regarding the original processing steps: Across the 640 or so repertoires, a later analysis counted about 81 million unique TCR beta chains, 9.5 million to 13 million of which were shared by at least two donors. A nearest-neighbor algorithm error-corrected the raw reads and collapsed the reads into unique sequences, merging closely related sequences to remove PCR and sequencing errors. CDR3 sequences were aligned to IMGT reference sequences to assign V, D and J gene segments. For a sequence to be retained, a match of at least six nucleotides was required to both a V gene segment and a J gene segment. A rearrangement was called productive if the CDR3 had no stop codons and remained in frame with V and J, and every other rearrangement was called non-productive. Following IMGT convention, CDR3 was defined as the stretch from the second conserved V-encoded cysteine up to the conserved J-encoded phenylalanine. The earlier analysis of a few hundred of the donors excluded sequences that lacked an unambiguous match to a single V gene segment. An earlier analysis of fewer than 750 of the donors called V segments functional above 56.7% productive rearrangements and segregating when the between-donor standard deviation exceeded 5%. A statistical classification framework was built to diagnose cytomegalovirus status from the catalog of TCR beta chain sequences. In a later analysis, TCR nucleotide sequences were compared against IMGT/GENE-DB human TR gene sequences so that V and J genes could be assigned. In a later analysis, CDR3 sequences and most-parsimonious VDJ recombination scenarios were assigned using the TCRdist pipeline. In a later analysis, each TCR beta chain was defined by its CDR3 amino acid sequence together with its V-gene family, and reads lacking a unique V-gene family were excluded. In a later analysis, fewer than 650 highly shared, low-generation-probability nucleotide sequences were removed to address suspected cross-contamination and a sequencing artifact. For each public chain, a later analysis derived a clonal expansion index from normalized ranks of inferred template counts within each repertoire. In a later analysis, generation probabilities were computed with a VDJ recombination model fitted to out-of-frame rearrangements, and the resulting probabilities were checked against IGoR. A later analysis scored TCR-TCR, TCR-HLA and TCR-CMV co-occurrence with hypergeometric tests, applying a repertoire-size bias correction to TCR pairs. False discovery rates were estimated in a later analysis by permuting HLA or CMV assignments 20 times. In a later analysis, co-occurring TCRs were grouped using DBSCAN, with TCRdist sequence similarity added in when clustering inside HLA-allele-positive subsets. Repertoires with fewer than 30,000 or more than 120,000 public chains, plus five repertoires with anomalous nucleotide sharing, were excluded from co-occurrence clustering. Sourced from immuneACCESS, this table was stored by TCRdb with only in-frame sequences that have V and J called. A share of the clones is absent; for the studies checked, an unresolved V gene accounts for under half, and the remainder has no known explanation. D and trimming come from the DNA, and the V and J calls and clone size come from that table. This sample has approximately 150,000 clones in its table, and roughly 80% of those were observed once. 4.5% to 5.5% of the sample lies in the top ten.

This receptor was obtained from a man in his late teens or twenties in good health and CMV-seronegative. The sequenced material came from PBMCs. Rearrangement joined TRBV7-9 to TRBJ2-7; the D gene is possibly TRBD1, with 6 bases matching. The DNA sequence is as follows: TGTGCCAGCAGCGACAAACAGGGTTACGAGCAGTACTTC. It translates as CASSDKQGYEQYF.